One T cell receptor (beta chain) is described in this entry. The data were taken from a study of cytomegalovirus exposure and HLA in healthy donors. The PCR used 60 Vbeta and 13 Jbeta primers. Generated by immunoSEQ multiplex PCR, the TCRdb table keeps only in-frame clones and is missing some. The sample includes almost 200,000 clones, roughly three quarters of them seen just once. V lost 4 bases and J 0 bases, leaving 10 bases between the germline ends. CDR1 MDHEN and CDR2 SYDVKM come from the germline V gene. This CDR3 is 15 amino acids long. The chain employs TRBV28 and TRBJ1-5; weak D call: TRBD1 (6 bases). Sequenced material: PBMCs. The clonotype was recovered from a male donor in good health and CMV-seropositive. The CDR3 coding sequence is TGTGCCAGCAGTTCCACAGGGAGTAGCAATCAGCCCCAGCATTTT. Residues: CASSSTGSSNQPQHF.